The source of this TCR beta chain is a study of cytomegalovirus exposure and HLA in healthy donors. Overall study results and limits: The study put 150 or so TCR beta chains on its list as cytomegalovirus-associated.

The donors were part of the validation cohort of roughly 110 subjects. That cohort was separate from the first cohort, which comprised 670 or so subjects. Generated by immunoSEQ multiplex PCR, the TCRdb table keeps only in-frame clones and is missing some. Among some 110,000 clones, roughly 86% were seen once, and the ten largest hold under 5%. Per germline, CDR1 SQVTM and CDR2 ANQGSEA. V gave up 5 bases and J gave up 8 bases; unmatched junction bases: 5. CDR3 length: 11 residues. This clone was detected only once. The target antigen is unknown. Sequences were obtained from PBMCs. The receptor was isolated from a man younger than 35 in good health and CMV-seronegative. This chain uses TRBV29-1 with TRBJ1-2; TRBD1 agrees at 7 bases. The CDR3 here is CSVLTGDGYTF. DNA for the CDR3: TGCAGCGTTCTCACAGGGGACGGCTACACCTTC.